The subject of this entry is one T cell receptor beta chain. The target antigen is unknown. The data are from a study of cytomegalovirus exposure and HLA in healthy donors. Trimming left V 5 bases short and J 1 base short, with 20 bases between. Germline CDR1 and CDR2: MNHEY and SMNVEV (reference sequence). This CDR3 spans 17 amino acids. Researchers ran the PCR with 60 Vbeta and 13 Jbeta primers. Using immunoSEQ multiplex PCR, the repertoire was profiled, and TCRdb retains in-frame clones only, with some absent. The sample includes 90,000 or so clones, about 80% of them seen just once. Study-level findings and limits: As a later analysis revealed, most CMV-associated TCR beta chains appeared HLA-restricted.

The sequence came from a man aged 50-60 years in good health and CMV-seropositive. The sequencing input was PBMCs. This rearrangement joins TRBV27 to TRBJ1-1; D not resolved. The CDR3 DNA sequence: TGTGCCAGCAGTAAACCCCTTTCCGGGGTAGGGAACACTGAAGCTTTCTTT. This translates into CASSKPLSGVGNTEAFF.